This T cell receptor (beta chain) was captured in a study of Japanese encephalitis immunity and Zika vaccine responses (dated by TCRdb to about 2021). Regarding the complete study: Included participants received three 5.0 ug doses of alum-adjuvanted ZPIV at weeks 0, 4 and 28. The study tested whether prior Japanese encephalitis virus (JEV) or yellow fever virus (YFV) vaccination shaped CD4 T cell responses to the Zika vaccine. TCR repertoires from three flavivirus-naive individuals were also analyzed at weeks 2, 6 and 52 after the start of ZPIV vaccination. The ZIKV peptides, 15-mers that overlapped by 11 residues, were chosen for containing NetMHCpan/NetMHCII-predicted epitopes with affinity below 50 nM. Five or six representative participants per pre-vaccination group were picked for TCR sequencing, using samples from week 52 and from week 0, the point after pre-vaccination but before ZPIV. Twelve participants received one dose of YFV vaccine (YF-VAX) before ZPIV, and roughly nine participants were flavivirus-naive. The stimulations used peptide pools from ZIKV structural proteins divided into flavivirus-conserved and non-conserved sets, or JEV or YFV peptides that matched the pre-vaccination. Two to three months ahead of the first ZPIV dose, about a dozen participants were given JEV vaccine (IXIARO) as a two-dose regimen with the doses 28 days apart. General conclusions and limits of the study: CD8 T cell responses of very low magnitude were detected against ZIKV peptide pools and were observed in only a few individuals. The samples grouped by participant and showed no similarity across individuals, which suggests that no public TCRs were detected. In JEV-pre-vaccinated donors, the repertoire richness of CD4 T cells responding to conserved ZIKV epitopes decreased significantly after ZPIV. The analysis was restricted to a subset of trial participants with three doses and adequate samples, and the entire vaccinated cohort was not analyzed. JEV-pre-vaccinated donors showed higher repertoire similarity across time-points and stimulations than YFV-pre-vaccinated donors, indicating more clonotypes common to ZIKV and JEV stimulation. Because there were not enough samples, the peptide pools could not be deconvoluted, which meant the specific peptides behind the cross-reactive responses went unidentified.

As encoded in the germline V gene, CDR1 is SGHRS while CDR2 is YFSETQ. Trimming accounts for 0 bases at V and 10 bases at J, while the number of junction bases matched to no gene is 2. The CDR3 starts with the cysteine, ends with the phenylalanine, and has 13 residues. The retained sequence is limited to the CDR3, 39 bases, with the frame set at the first base. PBMCs were labeled with CellTrace CFSE and were cultured for more than 5 days in RPMI containing 8% human serum plus peptide pools at approximately 1 ug/mL each. On a BD FACSAria, proliferating CD4 T cells were sorted without fixation as live CD56-CD19-CD16-CD3+CD4+ CFSE-low cells. Enrolled adults were healthy and seronegative for ZIKV, JEV, YFV, DENV and WNV by microneutralization screening. Samples came from a phase 1, double-blinded, randomized, placebo-controlled trial of an alum-adjuvanted Zika purified-inactivated virus (ZPIV) vaccine. Peripheral blood mononuclear cells were isolated using a standard procedure and then kept frozen in liquid nitrogen until they were used.

The receptor library was made with 5' RACE. Before sequencing, TCRbeta libraries were pooled in proportion to the sorted cell numbers of each library. Total RNA was extracted from sorted cells with RNAzol RT, and cDNA was synthesized with an oligo(dT) primer and a template-switching oligo. The TCRbeta V-CDR3-J region was amplified by PCR between a SMARTer oligo primer and a TCRbeta constant-region primer using Kapa HiFi. Illumina adaptors and sample-specific index barcodes were added in a second PCR, with HighPrep bead cleanup and a Bioanalyzer check confirming a band of roughly 650 bp. Libraries were sequenced on an Illumina MiSeq with 2x151 bp paired-end reads. The study's own analysis went as follows. An in-house Java program demultiplexed the reads, and MiXCR assigned TCRbeta annotations and counted clonotypes. To assess repertoire overlap, Morisita-Horn indices from the R package vegan were used, along with UPGMA clustering and Circos plots of recurring clonotypes. Shannon diversity and richness were normalized to the highest possible value given the input cell numbers, yielding values from 0 to 1. CDR3beta sequences were aligned with MUSCLE, distances computed with SeqinR, and multidimensional scaling plotted in R. In-frame beta chains were kept once TCRdb had trimmed the public reads at Q25 with fastp and called clones with MiXCR. A single entry per CDR3 protein holds the most common genes and DNA from its merged rows. The V and J calls were not made by the authors but by TCRdb's processing. Across this sample there are about 260 distinct CDR3 sequences, with 4% to 5.5% seen only once. The ten largest clones add up to 25% to 30% of the sample.

This clonotype is judged large (0.1 to 1%). Base qualities are missing; no much larger clone stands one base away. The rearranged chain carries TRBV5-1 and TRBJ2-1; the central 9 bases match TRBD2. This material consisted of antigen-activated CD4+ T cells from blood, cultured, taken during a Zika inactivated vaccine study. The sequence was obtained from an adult woman who received an inactivated Zika virus vaccine. The CDR3 reads CASSLEGLAEQFF. The DNA is TGCGCCAGCAGCTTGGAAGGACTAGCGGAGCAGTTCTTC.